The sequence of this T cell receptor (beta chain) was determined in a study of control samples from healthy donors and cancer patients (dated by TCRdb to about 2020). Library method: the immunoSEQ multiplex PCR assay. Entries here come from immuneACCESS through TCRdb and include only in-frame sequences with V and J called. Some clones fail to appear in such tables; in the studies checked, an unresolved V gene covers under half of the shortfall, and the cause of the remainder is unknown. Within this sample are approximately 70,000 clones, with 80% to 90% of them counted one time only. Approximately 2.5% of the sample comes from the top ten. Concerning this clone: The target of this receptor is not known. Per-base qualities were not stored, and no clone one base away is much larger.

The V end gives up 3 bases and the J end 3 bases, leaving 4 bases in the junction not matched to a gene. CDR3 length: 15 amino acids, cysteine to phenylalanine. Just CDR3 DNA is preserved here, 45 bases in frame from base 1. From the germline V gene, CDR1 is LGHNA and CDR2 is YNFKEQ. The receptor's source is a woman in her 50s with head and neck cancer. Sequences were obtained from PBMCs. The sequence links TRBV4-2 to TRBJ2-5, with 10 bases in between that match TRBD2. The CDR3 amino acid sequence is: CASSQNLAGEETQYF. The nucleotide sequence reads TGTGCCAGCAGCCAGAATCTAGCGGGGGAAGAGACCCAGTACTTC.